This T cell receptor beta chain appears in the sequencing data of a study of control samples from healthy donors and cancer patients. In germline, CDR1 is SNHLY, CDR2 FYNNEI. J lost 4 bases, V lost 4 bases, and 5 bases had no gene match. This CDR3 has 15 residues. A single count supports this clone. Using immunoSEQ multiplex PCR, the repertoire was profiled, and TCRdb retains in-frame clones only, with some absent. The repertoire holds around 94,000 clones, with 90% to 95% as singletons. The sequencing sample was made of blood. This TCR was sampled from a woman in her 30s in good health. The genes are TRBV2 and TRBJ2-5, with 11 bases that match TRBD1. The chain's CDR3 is CASSAGTGGGETQYF. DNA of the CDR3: TGTGCCAGCAGTGCCGGGACAGGGGGGGGAGAGACCCAGTACTTC.